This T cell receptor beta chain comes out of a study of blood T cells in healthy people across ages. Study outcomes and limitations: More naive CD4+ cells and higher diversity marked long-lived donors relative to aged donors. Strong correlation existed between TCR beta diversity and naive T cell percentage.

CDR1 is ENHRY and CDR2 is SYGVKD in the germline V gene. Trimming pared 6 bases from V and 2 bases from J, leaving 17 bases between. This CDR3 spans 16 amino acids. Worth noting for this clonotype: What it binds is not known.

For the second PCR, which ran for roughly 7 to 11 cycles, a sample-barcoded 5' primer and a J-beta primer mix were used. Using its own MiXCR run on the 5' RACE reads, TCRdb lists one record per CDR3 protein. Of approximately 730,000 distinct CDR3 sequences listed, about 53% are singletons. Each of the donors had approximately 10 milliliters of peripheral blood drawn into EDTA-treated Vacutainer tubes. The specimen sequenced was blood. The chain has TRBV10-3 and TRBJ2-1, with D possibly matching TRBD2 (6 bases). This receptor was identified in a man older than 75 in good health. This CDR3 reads CAISRDGDSPYNEQFF. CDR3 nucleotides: TGTGCCATCAGCAGGGATGGGGACTCGCCCTACAATGAGCAGTTCTTC.